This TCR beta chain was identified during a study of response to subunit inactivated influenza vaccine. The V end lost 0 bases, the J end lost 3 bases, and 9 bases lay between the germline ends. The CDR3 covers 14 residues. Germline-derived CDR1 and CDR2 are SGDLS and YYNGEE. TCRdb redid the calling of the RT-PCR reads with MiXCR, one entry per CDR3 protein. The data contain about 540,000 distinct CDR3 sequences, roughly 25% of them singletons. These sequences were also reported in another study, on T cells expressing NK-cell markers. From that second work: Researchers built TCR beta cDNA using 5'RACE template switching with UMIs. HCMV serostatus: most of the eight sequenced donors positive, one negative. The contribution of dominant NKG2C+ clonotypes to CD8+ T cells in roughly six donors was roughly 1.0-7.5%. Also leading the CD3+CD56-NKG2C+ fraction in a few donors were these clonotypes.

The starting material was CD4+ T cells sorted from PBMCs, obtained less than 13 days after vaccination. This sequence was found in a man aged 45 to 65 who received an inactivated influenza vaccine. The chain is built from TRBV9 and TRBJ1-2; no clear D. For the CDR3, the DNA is TGTGCCAGCAGCGTAGGGGGAGTTGACTATGGCTACACCTTC. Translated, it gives CASSVGGVDYGYTF. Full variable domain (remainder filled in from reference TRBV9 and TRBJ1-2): DSGVTQTPKHLITATGQRVTLRCSPRSGDLSVYWYQQSLDQGLQFLIQYYNGEERAKGNILERFSAQQFPDLHSELNLSSLELGDSALYFCASSVGGVDYGYTFGSGTRLTVV.